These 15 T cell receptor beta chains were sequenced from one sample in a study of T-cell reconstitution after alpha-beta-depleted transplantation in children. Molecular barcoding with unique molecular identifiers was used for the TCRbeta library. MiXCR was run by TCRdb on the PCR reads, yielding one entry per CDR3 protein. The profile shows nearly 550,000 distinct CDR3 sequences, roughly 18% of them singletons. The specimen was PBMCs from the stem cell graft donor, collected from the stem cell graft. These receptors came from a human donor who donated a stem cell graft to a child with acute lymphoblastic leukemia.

The CDR3 DNA sequence: TGCGCCAGCAGCTTGAGGTTGTACACAGGGACTAATGAAAAACTGTTTTTT. It specifies CASSLRLYTGTNEKLFF. The chain employs TRBV5-1 and TRBJ1-4; a possible D gene is TRBD1 (6 bases). This CDR3 is 17 amino acids long. Germline V gene data show CDR1 as SGHRS and CDR2 as YFSETQ. The V end was cut by 1 base, the J end by 2 bases, with 15 bases between.

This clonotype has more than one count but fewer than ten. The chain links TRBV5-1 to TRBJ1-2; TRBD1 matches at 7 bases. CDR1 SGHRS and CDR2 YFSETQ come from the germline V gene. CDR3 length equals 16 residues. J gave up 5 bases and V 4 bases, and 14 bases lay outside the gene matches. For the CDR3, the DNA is TGCGCCAGCAGCATTGGGACAGCCGCTGGCGCTTATGGCTACACCTTC. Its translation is CASSIGTAAGAYGYTF.

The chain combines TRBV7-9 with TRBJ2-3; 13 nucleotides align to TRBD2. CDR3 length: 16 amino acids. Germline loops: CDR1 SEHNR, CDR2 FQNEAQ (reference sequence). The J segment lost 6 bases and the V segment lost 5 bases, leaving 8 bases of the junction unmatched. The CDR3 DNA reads TGTGCCAGCAGCCCATGGACTAGCGGGAGATTGGATACGCAGTATTTT. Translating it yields CASSPWTSGRLDTQYF.

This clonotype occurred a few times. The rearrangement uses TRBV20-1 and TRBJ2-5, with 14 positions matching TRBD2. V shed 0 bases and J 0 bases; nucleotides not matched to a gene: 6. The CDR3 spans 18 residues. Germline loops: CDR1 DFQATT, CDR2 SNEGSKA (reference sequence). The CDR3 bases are TGCAGTGCTAGAGATGAGGGACTAGCGGGAGCAAACCAAGAGACCCAGTACTTC. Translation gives CSARDEGLAGANQETQYF.

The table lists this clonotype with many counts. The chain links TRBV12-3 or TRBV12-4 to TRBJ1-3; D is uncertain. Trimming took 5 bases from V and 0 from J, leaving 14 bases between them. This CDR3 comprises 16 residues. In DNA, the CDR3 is TGTGCCAGCAGTAGCCGTACTCGGATCTCTGGAAACACCATATATTTT. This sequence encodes CASSSRTRISGNTIYF.

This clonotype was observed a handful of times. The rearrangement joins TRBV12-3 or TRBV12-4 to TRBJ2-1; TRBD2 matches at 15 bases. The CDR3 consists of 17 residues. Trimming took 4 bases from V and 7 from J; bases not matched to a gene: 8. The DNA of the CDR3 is TGTGCCAGCAGTTCCCATGGACTAGCGGGAGGGGTGAATGAGCAGTTCTTC. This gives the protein CASSSHGLAGGVNEQFF.

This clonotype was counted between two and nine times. This CDR3 reads CASSVKETQYF. The CDR3 nucleotides are TGTGCCAGCAGCGTCAAGGAGACCCAGTACTTC. The chain carries TRBV13 and TRBJ2-5, with D uncertain. Trimming left V 5 bases short and J 5 bases short, with 6 bases between. The CDR3 loop spans 11 amino acids. CDR1 and CDR2 from the germline V gene are PRHDT and FYEKMQ (reference sequence). Based on the CDR3 plus reference TRBV13 and TRBJ2-5, the full variable domain is AAGVIQSPRHLIKEKRETATLKCYPIPRHDTVYWYQQGPGQDPQFLISFYEKMQSDKGSIPDRFSAQQFSDYHSELNMSSLELGDSALYFCASSVKETQYFGPGTRLLVL.

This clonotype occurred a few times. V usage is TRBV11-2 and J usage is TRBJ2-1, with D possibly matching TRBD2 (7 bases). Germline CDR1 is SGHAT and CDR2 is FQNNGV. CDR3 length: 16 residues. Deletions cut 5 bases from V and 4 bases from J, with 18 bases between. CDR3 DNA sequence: TGTGCCAGCAGCGCCCTCGGGGGCGGGGGATACAATGAGCAGTTCTTC. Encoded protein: CASSALGGGGYNEQFF. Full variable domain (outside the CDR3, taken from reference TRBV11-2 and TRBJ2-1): EAGVAQSPRYKIIEKRQSVAFWCNPISGHATLYWYQQILGQGPKLLIQFQNNGVVDDSQLPKDRFSAERLKGVDSTLKIQPAKLEDSAVYLCASSALGGGGYNEQFFGPGTRLTVL.

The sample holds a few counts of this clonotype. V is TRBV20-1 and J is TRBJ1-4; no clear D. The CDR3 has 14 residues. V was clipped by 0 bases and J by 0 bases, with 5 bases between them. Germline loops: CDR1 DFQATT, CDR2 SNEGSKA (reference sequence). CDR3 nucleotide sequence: TGCAGTGCTAGAGATGTTGCAACTAATGAAAAACTGTTTTTT. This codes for CSARDVATNEKLFF.

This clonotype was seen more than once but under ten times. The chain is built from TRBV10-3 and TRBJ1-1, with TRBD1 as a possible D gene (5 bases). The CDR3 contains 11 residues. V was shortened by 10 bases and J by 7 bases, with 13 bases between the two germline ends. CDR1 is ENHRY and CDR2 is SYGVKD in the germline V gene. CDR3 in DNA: TGTGCCACCGAGGGGCCCCTTGAAGCTTTCTTT. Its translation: CATEGPLEAFF.

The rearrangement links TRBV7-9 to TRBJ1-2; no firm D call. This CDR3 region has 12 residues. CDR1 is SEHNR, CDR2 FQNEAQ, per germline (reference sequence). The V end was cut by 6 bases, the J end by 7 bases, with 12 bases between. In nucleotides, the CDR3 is TGTGCCAGCAGAACGGGGAGCGGTGGCTACACCTTC. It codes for CASRTGSGGYTF.

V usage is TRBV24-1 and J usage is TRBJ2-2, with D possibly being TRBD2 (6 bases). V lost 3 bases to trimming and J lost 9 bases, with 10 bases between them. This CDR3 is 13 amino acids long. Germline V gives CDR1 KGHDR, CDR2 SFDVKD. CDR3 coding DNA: TGTGCCACCAGTGATGGGGGGAAAAGGGAGCTGTTTTTT. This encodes CATSDGGKRELFF.

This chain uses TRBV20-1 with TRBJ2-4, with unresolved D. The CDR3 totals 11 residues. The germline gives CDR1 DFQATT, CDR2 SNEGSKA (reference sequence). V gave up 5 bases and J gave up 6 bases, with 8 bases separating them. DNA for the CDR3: TGCAGTGCTTCTCCCTCAAACATTCAGTACTTC. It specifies CSASPSNIQYF.

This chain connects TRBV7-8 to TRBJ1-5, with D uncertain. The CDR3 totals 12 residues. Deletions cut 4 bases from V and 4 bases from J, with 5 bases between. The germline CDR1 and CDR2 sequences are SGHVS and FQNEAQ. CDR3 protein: CASSWENQPQHF. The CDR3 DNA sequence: TGTGCCAGCAGCTGGGAGAATCAGCCCCAGCATTTT.

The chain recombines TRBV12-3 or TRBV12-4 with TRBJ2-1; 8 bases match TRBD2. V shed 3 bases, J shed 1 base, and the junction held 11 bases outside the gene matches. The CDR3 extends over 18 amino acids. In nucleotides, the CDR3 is TGTGCCAGCAGTTTGAACGCGGGAGGCGCTTTTTCCTACAATGAGCAGTTCTTC. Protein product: CASSLNAGGAFSYNEQFF.